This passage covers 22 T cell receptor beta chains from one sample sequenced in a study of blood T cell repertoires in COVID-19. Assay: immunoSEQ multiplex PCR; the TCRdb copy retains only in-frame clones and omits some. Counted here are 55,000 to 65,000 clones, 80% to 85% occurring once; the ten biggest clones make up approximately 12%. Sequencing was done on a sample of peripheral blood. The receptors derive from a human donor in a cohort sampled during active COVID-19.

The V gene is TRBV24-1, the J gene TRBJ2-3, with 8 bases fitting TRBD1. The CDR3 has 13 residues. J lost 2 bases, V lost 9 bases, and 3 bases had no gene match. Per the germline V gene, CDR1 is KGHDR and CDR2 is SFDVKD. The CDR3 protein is CATGQGATDTQYF. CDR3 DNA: TGTGCCACCGGGCAGGGGGCCACAGATACGCAGTATTTT.

The CDR3 reads CASSPVRNEQFF. CDR3 nucleotides: TGTGCCAGCAGCCCAGTACGCAATGAGCAGTTCTTC. The rearrangement links TRBV7-2 to TRBJ2-1; D remains unclear. The germline gives CDR1 SGHTA, CDR2 FQGNSA. V gave up 5 bases and J gave up 6 bases, with 8 bases separating them. The CDR3 totals 12 residues.

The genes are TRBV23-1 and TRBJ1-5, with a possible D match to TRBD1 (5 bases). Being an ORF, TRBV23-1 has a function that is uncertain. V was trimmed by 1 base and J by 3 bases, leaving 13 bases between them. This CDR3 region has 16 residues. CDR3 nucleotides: TGCGCCAGCAGTCAATTCTATAGGGGCCCCAATCAGCCCCAGCATTTT. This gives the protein CASSQFYRGPNQPQHF.

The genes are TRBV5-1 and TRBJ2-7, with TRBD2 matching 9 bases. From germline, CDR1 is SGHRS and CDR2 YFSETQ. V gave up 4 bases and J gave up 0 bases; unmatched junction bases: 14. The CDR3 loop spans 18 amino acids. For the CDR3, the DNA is TGCGCCAGCAGCCTCCTAGCGGGGCGCACCCATAGCTCCTACGAGCAGTACGTC. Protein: CASSLLAGRTHSSYEQYV.

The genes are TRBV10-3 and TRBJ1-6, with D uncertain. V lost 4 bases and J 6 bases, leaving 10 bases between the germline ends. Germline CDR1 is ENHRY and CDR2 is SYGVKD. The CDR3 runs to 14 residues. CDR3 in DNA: TGTGCCATCAGTGGAATTAACAGTAATTCACCCCTCCACTTT. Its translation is CAISGINSNSPLHF.

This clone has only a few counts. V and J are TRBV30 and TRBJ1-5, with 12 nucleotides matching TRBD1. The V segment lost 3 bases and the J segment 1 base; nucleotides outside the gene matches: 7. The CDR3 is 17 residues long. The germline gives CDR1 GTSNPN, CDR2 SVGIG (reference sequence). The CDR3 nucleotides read TGTGCCTGGAGCCCCGGGACAGGGGGCGTAAGCAATCAGCCCCAGCATTTT. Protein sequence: CAWSPGTGGVSNQPQHF. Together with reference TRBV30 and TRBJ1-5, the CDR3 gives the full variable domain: SQTIHQWPATLVQPVGSPLSLECTVEGTSNPNLYWYRQAAGRGLQLLFYSVGIGQISSEVPQNLSASRPQDRQFILSSKKLLLSDSGFYLCAWSPGTGGVSNQPQHFGDGTRLSIL.

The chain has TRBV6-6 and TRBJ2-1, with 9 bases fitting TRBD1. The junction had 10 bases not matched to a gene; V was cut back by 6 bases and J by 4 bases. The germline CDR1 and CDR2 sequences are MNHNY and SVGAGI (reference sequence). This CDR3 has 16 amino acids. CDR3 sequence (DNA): TGTGCCAGCAGCCGCACAGGGGGCTGGCCTTACAATGAGCAGTTCTTC. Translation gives CASSRTGGWPYNEQFF.

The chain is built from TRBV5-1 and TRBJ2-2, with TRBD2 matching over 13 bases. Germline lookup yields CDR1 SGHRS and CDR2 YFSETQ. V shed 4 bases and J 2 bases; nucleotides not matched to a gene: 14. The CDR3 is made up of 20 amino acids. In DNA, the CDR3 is TGCGCCAGCAGCCTCCGGACTAGCGGGGGCCCGAAACTAAACACCGGGGAGCTGTTTTTT. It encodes CASSLRTSGGPKLNTGELFF.

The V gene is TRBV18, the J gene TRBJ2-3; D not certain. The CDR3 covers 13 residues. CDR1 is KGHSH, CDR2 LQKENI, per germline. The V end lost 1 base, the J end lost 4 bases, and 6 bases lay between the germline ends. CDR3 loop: CASSPRGADTQYF. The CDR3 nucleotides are TGTGCCAGCTCACCACGAGGTGCAGATACGCAGTATTTT.

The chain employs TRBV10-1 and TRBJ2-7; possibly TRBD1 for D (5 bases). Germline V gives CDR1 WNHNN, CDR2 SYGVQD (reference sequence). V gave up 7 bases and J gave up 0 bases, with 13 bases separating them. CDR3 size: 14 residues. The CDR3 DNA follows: TGCGCCAGCAAAATGGACACGTCCTCCTACGAGCAGTACTTC. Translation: CASKMDTSSYEQYF.

The DNA of the CDR3 is TGCGCCAGCAGCTCGGACGCAGGGAGGACACTGTTTTTT. It specifies CASSSDAGRTLFF. The chain joins TRBV5-1 to TRBJ1-4; tentative D call: TRBD1 (5 bases). The V gene lost 3 bases and the J gene lost 13 bases, with 16 bases spanning the gap. Germline loops: CDR1 SGHRS, CDR2 YFSETQ. The length of the CDR3 is 13 residues. Based on the CDR3 plus reference TRBV5-1 and TRBJ1-4, the full variable domain is KAGVTQTPRYLIKTRGQQVTLSCSPISGHRSVSWYQQTPGQGLQFLFEYFSETQRNKGNFPGRFSGRQFSNSRSEMNVSTLELGDSALYLCASSSDAGRTLFFGSGTQLSVL.

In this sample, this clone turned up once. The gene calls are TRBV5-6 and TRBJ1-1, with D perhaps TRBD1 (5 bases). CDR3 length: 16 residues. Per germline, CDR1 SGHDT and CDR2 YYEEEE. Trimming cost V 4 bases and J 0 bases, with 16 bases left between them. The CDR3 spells CASSILGDSMNTEAFF. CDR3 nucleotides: TGTGCCAGCAGCATCCTAGGGGACTCCATGAACACTGAAGCTTTCTTT.

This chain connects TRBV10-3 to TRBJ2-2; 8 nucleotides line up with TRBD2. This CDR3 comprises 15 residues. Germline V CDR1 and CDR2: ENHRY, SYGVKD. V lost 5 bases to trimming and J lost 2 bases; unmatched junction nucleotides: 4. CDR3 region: CAISRSGGNTGELFF. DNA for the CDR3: TGTGCCATCAGTCGAAGCGGGGGAAACACCGGGGAGCTGTTTTTT.

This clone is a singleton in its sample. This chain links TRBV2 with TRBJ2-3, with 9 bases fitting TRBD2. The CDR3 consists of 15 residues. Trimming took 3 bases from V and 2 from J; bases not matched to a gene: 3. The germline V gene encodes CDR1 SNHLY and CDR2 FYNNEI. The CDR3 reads CASSDGTSYTDTQYF. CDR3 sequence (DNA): TGTGCCAGCAGTGATGGGACTAGCTACACAGATACGCAGTATTTT.

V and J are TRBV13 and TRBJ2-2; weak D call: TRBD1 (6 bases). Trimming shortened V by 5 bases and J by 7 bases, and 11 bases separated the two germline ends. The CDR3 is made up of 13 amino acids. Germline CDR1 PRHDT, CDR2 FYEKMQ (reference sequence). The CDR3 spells CASSAQGHGELFF. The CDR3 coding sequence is TGTGCCAGCAGCGCACAGGGACACGGGGAGCTGTTTTTT.

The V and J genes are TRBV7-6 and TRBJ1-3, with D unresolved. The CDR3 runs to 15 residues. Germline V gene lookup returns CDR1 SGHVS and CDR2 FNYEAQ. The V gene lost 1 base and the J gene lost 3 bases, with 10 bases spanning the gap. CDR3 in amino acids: CASSLVGGFGNTIYF. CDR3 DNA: TGTGCCAGCAGCTTAGTGGGCGGGTTTGGAAACACCATATATTTT.

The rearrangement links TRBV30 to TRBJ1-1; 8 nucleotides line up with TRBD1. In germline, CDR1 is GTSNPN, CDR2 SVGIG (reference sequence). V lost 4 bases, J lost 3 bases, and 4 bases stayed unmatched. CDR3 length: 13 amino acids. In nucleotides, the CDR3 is TGTGCCTGGAAGTTGGGACAGGACACTGAAGCTTTCTTT. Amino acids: CAWKLGQDTEAFF.

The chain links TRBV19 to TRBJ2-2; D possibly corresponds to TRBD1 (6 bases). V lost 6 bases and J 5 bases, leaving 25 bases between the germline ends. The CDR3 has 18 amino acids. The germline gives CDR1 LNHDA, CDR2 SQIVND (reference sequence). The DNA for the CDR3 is TGTGCCAGTAGCGAACCAACCGGGACAAGTTCACGGACCGGGGAGCTGTTTTTT. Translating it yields CASSEPTGTSSRTGELFF.

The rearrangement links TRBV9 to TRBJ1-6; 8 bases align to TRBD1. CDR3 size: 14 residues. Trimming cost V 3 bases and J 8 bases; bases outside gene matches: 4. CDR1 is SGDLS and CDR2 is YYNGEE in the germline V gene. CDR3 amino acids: CASSDGQGYSPLHF. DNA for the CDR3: TGTGCCAGCAGCGATGGACAGGGTTATTCACCCCTCCACTTT.

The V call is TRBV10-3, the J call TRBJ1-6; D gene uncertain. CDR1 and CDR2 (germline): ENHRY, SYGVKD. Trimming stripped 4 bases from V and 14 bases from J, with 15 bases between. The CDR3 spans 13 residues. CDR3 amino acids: CAISVSKRGSLHF. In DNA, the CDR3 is TGTGCCATCAGTGTTTCGAAAAGAGGGTCCCTCCACTTT.

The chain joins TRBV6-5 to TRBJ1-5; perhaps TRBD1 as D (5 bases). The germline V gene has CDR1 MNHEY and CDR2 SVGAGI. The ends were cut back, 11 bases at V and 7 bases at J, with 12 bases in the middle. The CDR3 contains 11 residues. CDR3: CAAGSGQPQHF. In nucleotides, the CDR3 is TGTGCCGCAGGGTCAGGACAGCCCCAGCATTTT.

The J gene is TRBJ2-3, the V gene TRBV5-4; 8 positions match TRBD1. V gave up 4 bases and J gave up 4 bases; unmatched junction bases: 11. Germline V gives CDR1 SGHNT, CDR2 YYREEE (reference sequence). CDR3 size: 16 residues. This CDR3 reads CASSRTGQANPDTQYF. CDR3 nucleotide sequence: TGTGCCAGCAGCCGCACGGGACAGGCCAATCCAGATACGCAGTATTTT.